This TCR beta chain was sequenced for a study of T cells in localized non-small cell lung cancer. Germline loops: CDR1 SGHVS, CDR2 FQNEAQ. V was clipped by 2 bases and J by 7 bases; unmatched bases: 4. CDR3 length: 15 residues. This table comes from immunoSEQ multiplex PCR, and its TCRdb copy is limited to in-frame clones, with some not included. In the table there are about 54,000 clones, approximately 82% of which are singletons. This specimen consisted of peripheral blood, obtained before any cancer treatment. This sequence joins TRBV7-8 and TRBJ1-4; the match to TRBD1 covers 10 bases. The TCR originated in a female donor at least 60 years old with stage II squamous cell lung carcinoma. The CDR3, as DNA: TGTGCCAGCAGCTTATTTGACAGGGGGCGTGAAAAACTGTTTTTT. It specifies CASSLFDRGREKLFF.